The clone carrying this T cell receptor beta chain appeared a few times. The antigen is undetermined. The data were obtained in a study of beta chain features in type 1 diabetes. Study findings and constraints: Shortening of TCRB CDR3s, moderate but significant, appeared in all four CD4+ subsets of Type 1 diabetes patients.

Of the isolated RNA, all was reverse transcribed, and so the sequenced material was expressed TCRB transcripts. This table comes from immunoSEQ multiplex PCR, and its TCRdb copy is limited to in-frame clones, with some not included. The sample has 630,000 or so clones, roughly 13% seen once. Via the markers CD45RO/CCR7/CD25/CD127/CD95/CD27, stem cell-like memory, regulatory, central memory and naive CD4+ cells were sorted. The material sequenced was naive CD4+ T cells from blood. This sequence was found in a man in his late teens or twenties with type 1 diabetes.

The CDR3 DNA is TGTGCCAGCAGTGTAACTAGCGGGGGCAATGAGCAGTTCTTC. It encodes CASSVTSGGNEQFF. The J gene is TRBJ2-1, the V gene TRBV2; TRBD2 agrees at 11 bases. The germline V gene encodes CDR1 SNHLY and CDR2 FYNNEI. J gave up 6 bases and V 4 bases, and 2 bases lay outside the gene matches. The CDR3 covers 14 residues.